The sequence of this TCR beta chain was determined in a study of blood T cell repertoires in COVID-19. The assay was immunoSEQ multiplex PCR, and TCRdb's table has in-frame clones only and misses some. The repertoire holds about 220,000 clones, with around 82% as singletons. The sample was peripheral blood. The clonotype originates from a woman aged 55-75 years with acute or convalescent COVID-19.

The CDR3 DNA reads as TGTGCCAGCAGCTTGTCTCAGGCCTATGGCTACACCTTC. Amino acids: CASSLSQAYGYTF. The rearrangement links TRBV5-6 to TRBJ1-2; no reliable D call. The CDR3 runs 13 residues. V was pared by 1 base and J by 4 bases, with 8 bases between. Germline V gives CDR1 SGHDT, CDR2 YYEEEE.